The T cell receptor (beta chain) under discussion was sequenced for a study of T-cell memory formation after mild COVID-19. On the study more broadly: Largely, TCR clusters stayed within a single donor. The study's findings and limits: Contracting clones from day 15 to 85 had balanced CD4/CD8; later expanders favoured CD4+. Memory sampled before infection contained some responding clones, suggesting cross-reactive memory joined.

From the 5' RACE reads, TCRdb called clonotypes with MiXCR, one entry per CDR3 protein. The sample has under 200,000 distinct CDR3 sequences; 11% are singletons. The sample holds many counts of this clonotype. Its antigen is not identified. The receptor comes from a man younger than 35 who had mild COVID-19 (a few samples of this study predate the infection). Cell type and time point are not known. The sequenced sample consisted of PBMCs or a T cell subset sorted from them (not recorded which).

CDR3 sequence: CASRNPTGTEAFF. CDR3 nucleotide sequence: TGTGCCAGCAGAAACCCGACAGGGACCGAAGCTTTCTTT. The V and J genes are TRBV6-5 and TRBJ1-1, with TRBD1 matching over 7 bases. The germline V gene has CDR1 MNHEY and CDR2 SVGAGI. With V trimmed by 6 bases and J by 8 bases, 9 bases remained unmatched. There are 13 residues in the CDR3.